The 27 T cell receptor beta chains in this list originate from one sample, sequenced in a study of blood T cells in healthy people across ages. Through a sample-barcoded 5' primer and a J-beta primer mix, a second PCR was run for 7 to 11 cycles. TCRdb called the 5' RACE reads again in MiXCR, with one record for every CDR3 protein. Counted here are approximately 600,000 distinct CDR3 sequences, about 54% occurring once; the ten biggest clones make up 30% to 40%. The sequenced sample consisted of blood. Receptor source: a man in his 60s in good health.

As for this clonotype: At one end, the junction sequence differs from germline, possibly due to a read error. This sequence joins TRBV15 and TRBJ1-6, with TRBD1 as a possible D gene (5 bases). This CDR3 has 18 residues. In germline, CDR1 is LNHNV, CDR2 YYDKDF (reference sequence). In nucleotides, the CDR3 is TGTGCTACCAGCAGAGATCAGGACACTTTCTCCTATAATTCACCCCTCCACTTT. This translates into CATSRDQDTFSYNSPLHF.

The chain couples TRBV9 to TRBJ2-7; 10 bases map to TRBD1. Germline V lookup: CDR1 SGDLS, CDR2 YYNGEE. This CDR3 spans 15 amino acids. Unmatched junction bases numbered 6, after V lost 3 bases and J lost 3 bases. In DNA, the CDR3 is TGTGCCAGCAGCGCCCAGACAGGGGGCTTCTACGAGCAGTACTTC. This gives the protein CASSAQTGGFYEQYF.

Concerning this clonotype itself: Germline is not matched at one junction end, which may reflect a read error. The CDR3 reads CACREGSRGLAKNIQYF. CDR3 nucleotides: TGCGCCTGCAGGGAGGGAAGTAGGGGCTTAGCCAAAAACATTCAGTACTTC. The V and J genes are TRBV10-2 and TRBJ2-4, with 7 nucleotides matching TRBD2. Germline V gives CDR1 WSHSY, CDR2 SAAADI. The CDR3 covers 17 residues.

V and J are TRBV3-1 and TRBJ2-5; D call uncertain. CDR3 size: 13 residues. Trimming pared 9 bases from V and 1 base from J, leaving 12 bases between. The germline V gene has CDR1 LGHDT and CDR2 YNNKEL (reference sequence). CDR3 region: CASGPAAQETQYF. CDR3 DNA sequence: TGTGCCAGTGGCCCGGCGGCCCAAGAGACCCAGTACTTC.

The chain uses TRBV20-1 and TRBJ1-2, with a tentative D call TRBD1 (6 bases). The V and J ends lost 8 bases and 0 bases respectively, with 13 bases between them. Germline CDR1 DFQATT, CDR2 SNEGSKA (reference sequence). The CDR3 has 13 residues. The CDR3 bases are TGCAGTCCCGGGGGCGGGCCTAACTATGGCTACACCTTC. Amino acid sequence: CSPGGGPNYGYTF.

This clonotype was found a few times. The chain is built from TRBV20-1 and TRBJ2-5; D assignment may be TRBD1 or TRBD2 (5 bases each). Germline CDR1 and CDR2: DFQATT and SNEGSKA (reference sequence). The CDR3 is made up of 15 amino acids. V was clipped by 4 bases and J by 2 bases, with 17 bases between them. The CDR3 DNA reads TGCAGTGCTACATCCCTTCGGGGACCACAAGAGACCCAGTACTTC. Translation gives CSATSLRGPQETQYF.

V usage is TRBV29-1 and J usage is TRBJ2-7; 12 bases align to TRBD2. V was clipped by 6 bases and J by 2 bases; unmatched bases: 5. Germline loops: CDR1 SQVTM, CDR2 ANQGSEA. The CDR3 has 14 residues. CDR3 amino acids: CSVFGLAGTYEQYF. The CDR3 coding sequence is TGCAGCGTGTTCGGACTAGCGGGGACCTACGAGCAGTACTTC.

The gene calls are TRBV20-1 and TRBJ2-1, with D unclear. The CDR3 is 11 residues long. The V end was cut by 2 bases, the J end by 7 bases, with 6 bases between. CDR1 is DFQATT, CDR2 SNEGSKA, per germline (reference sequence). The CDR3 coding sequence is TGCAGTGCTAGACAGGAAAATGAGCAGTTCTTC. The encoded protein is CSARQENEQFF.

The CDR3, as DNA: TGCGCCAGCAGCCTCGAGGGAGGGGGCCAGTCACCCCTCCACTTT. Its translation is CASSLEGGGQSPLHF. The chain uses TRBV5-1 and TRBJ1-6; 7 bases agree with TRBD1. V lost 4 bases and J lost 10; bases outside the gene matches: 11. CDR3 length equals 15 residues. The germline V gene encodes CDR1 SGHRS and CDR2 YFSETQ.

Here the CDR3 DNA reads TGTGCCAGCGGGAGGGGACAGGGGGTTCGAGAGACCCAGTACTTC. It yields the protein CASGRGQGVRETQYF. This chain links TRBV6-6 with TRBJ2-5; 11 bases match TRBD1. V was clipped by 8 bases and J by 4 bases; unmatched bases: 9. There are 15 residues in the CDR3. Germline values: CDR1 MNHNY, CDR2 SVGAGI (reference sequence).

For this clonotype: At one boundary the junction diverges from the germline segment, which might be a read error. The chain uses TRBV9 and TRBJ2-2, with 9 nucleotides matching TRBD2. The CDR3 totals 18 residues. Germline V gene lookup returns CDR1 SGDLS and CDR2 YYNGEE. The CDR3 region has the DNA TGTGCCAGCAGCGTAGCTCGCGGGGGGGCGTGGGACACCGGGGAGTTGTTTTTT. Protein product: CASSVARGGAWDTGELFF. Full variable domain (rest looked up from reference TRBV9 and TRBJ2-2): DSGVTQTPKHLITATGQRVTLRCSPRSGDLSVYWYQQSLDQGLQFLIQYYNGEERAKGNILERFSAQQFPDLHSELNLSSLELGDSALYFCASSVARGGAWDTGELFFGEGSRLTVL.

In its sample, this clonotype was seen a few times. CDR3 nucleotides: TGTGCCACTGGCAGAGAGCCTAATGAGCAGTTCTTC. Protein product: CATGREPNEQFF. The J gene is TRBJ2-1, the V gene TRBV10-3; D not certain. Between the trimmed V and J ends, which lost 10 bases and 7 bases, there was a span of 14 bases. This CDR3 has 12 residues. Looked up from germline, CDR1 is ENHRY and CDR2 is SYGVKD.

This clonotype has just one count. CDR3 DNA sequence: TGCGCCAGCAGCTTGCAGGCGTCTATGAACACTGAAGCTTTCTTT. Amino acids: CASSLQASMNTEAFF. This chain connects TRBV5-1 to TRBJ1-1; D is ambiguous. Trimming removed 1 base at V and 0 bases at J, with 10 bases between. The germline CDR1 and CDR2 sequences are SGHRS and YFSETQ. The CDR3 consists of 15 residues. The full variable domain, its missing parts supplied by reference TRBV5-1 and TRBJ1-1, is KAGVTQTPRYLIKTRGQQVTLSCSPISGHRSVSWYQQTPGQGLQFLFEYFSETQRNKGNFPGRFSGRQFSNSRSEMNVSTLELGDSALYLCASSLQASMNTEAFFGQGTRLTVV.

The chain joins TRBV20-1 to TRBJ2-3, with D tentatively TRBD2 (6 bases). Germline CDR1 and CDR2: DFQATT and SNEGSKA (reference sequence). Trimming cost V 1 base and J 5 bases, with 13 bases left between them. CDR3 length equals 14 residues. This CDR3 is CSARGTLARDTQYF. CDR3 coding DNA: TGCAGTGCTAGAGGGACTCTAGCGAGAGATACGCAGTATTTT.

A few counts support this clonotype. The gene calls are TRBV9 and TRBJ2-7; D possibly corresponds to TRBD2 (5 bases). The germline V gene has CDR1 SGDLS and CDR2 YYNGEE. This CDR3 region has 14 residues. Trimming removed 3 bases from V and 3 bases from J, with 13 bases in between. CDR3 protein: CASSALGGGYEQYF. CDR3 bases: TGTGCCAGCAGCGCACTAGGAGGAGGCTACGAGCAGTACTTC.

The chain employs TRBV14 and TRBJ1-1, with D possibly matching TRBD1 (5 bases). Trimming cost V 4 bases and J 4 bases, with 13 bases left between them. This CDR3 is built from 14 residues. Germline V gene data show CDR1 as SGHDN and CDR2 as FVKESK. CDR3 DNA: TGTGCCAGCAGCCCCAATTGGGGCGGCACTGAAGCTTTCTTT. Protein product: CASSPNWGGTEAFF.

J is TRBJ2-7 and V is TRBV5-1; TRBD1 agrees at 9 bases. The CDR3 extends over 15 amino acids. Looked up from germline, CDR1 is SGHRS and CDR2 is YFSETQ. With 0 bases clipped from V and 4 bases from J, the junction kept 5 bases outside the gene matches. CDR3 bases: TGCGCCAGCAGCTTGGTGGGGACAGGGATGTACGAGCAGTACTTC. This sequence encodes CASSLVGTGMYEQYF.

The CDR3 region is CASSLKAGGLYNEQFF. The DNA of the CDR3 is TGTGCCAGCAGCTTAAAAGCGGGGGGGCTGTACAATGAGCAGTTCTTC. V usage is TRBV7-6 and J usage is TRBJ2-1; 10 bases are a match to TRBD2. Trimming cost V 2 bases and J 4 bases; bases outside gene matches: 5. The germline V gene has CDR1 SGHVS and CDR2 FNYEAQ. The CDR3 runs 16 residues.

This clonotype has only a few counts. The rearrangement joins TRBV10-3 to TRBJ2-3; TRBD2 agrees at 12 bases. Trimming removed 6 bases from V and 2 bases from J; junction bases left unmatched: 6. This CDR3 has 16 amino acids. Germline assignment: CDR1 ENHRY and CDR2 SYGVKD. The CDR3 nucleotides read TGTGCCATCAGCCCCCGACTAGCGGGGGACACAGATACGCAGTATTTT. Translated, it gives CAISPRLAGDTDTQYF.

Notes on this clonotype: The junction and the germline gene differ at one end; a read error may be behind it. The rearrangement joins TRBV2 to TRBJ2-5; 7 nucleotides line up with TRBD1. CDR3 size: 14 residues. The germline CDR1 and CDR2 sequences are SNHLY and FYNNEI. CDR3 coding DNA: TGTGCCGGCAGTGGACAGGTTCTACAAGAGACCCAGTACTTC. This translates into CAGSGQVLQETQYF.

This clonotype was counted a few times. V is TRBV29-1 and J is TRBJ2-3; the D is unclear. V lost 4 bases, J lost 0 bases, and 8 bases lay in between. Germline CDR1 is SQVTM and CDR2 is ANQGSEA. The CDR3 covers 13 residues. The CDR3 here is CSVVASSTDTQYF. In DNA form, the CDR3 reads TGCAGCGTTGTGGCAAGTAGCACAGATACGCAGTATTTT.

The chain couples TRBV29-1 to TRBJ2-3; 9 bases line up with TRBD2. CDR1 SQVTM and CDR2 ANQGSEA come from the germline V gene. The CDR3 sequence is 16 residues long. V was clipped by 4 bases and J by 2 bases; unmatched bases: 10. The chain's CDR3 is CSVGKGGGATTDTQYF. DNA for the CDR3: TGCAGCGTTGGAAAAGGCGGGGGGGCTACCACAGATACGCAGTATTTT.

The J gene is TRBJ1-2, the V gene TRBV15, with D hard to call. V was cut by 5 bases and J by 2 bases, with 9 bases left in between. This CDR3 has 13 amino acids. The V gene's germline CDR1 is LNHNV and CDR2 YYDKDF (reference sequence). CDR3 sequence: CATSYDRNYGYTF. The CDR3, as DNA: TGTGCCACCAGCTACGACCGCAACTATGGCTACACCTTC.

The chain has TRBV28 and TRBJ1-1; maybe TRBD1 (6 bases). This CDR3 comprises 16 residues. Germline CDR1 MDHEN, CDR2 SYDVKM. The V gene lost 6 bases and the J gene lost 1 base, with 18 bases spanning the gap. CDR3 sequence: CASSRNRARRNTEAFF. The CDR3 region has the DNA TGTGCCAGCAGCCGTAACAGGGCCCGCAGGAACACTGAAGCTTTCTTT.

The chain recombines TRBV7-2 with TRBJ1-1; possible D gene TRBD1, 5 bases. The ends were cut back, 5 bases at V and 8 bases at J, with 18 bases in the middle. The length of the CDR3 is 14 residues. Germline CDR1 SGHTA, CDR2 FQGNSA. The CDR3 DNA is TGTGCCAGCAGCCCGACCACCGACGGGGCCGAAGCTTTCTTT. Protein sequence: CASSPTTDGAEAFF.

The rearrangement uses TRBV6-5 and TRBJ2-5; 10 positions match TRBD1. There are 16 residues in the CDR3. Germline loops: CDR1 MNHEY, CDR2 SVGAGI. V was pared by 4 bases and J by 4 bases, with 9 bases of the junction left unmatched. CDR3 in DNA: TGTGCCAGCAGTTTCCACCGGGACAGGGGTGGAGAGACCCAGTACTTC. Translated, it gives CASSFHRDRGGETQYF.

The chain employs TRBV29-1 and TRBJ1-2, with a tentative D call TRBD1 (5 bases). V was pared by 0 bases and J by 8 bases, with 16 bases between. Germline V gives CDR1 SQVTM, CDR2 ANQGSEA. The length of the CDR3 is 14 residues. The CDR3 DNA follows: TGCAGCGTTGAAGAAGACAGCCAACGCGAGGGCTACACCTTC. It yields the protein CSVEEDSQREGYTF.